The present T cell receptor beta chain was sequenced within a study of T cells in Graves' hyperthyroidism and ophthalmopathy. Researchers took RNA transcripts and amplified the TCR beta CDR3 regions from them. HTBI primers were the set used in a first-round RT-PCR of the TCR CDR3. TCRdb independently ran MiXCR on the multiplex PCR reads; one entry per CDR3 protein. The sample holds approximately 370,000 distinct CDR3 sequences; about 15% are singletons and the top ten take 32%. The definition of stable Graves' hyperthyroidism was no ophthalmopathy progression within 18 months. CDR1 ENHRY and CDR2 SYGVKD come from the germline V gene. The CDR3 runs to 13 residues. The germline V and J ends were trimmed by 7 bases and 2 bases, with 11 bases remaining between them. This clonotype was seen ten or more times. The antigen is undetermined. Study findings and constraints: Most expanded thyroid clonotypes above 0.001 also appeared in blood.

The origin of this receptor is a woman aged 25 to 39 with Graves' hyperthyroidism. Sequencing was performed on blood. The chain couples TRBV10-3 to TRBJ2-5; D might be TRBD1 (5 bases). In nucleotides, the CDR3 is TGTGCCATCAAAGGGGTGGAACAAGAGACCCAGTACTTC. This sequence encodes CAIKGVEQETQYF.